Listed below are T cell receptor beta chains from one sample, sequenced in a study of graft-versus-host responses after intestinal transplantation. The repertoire was sequenced with immunoSEQ multiplex PCR; TCRdb's copy has only in-frame clones and lacks some. This table holds 30,000 to 40,000 clones, over 85% found once. The source was PBMCs, collected 16 days after intestinal transplant. These receptors originate from a human patient who received an intestinal transplant, so some T cells may come from the graft donor. Each CDR3 is given with its conserved first and last residue. Fields, in order: J gene, D gene, V gene, clone size, CDR3 length, CDR3 protein, CDR3 DNA. A D gene is named only where the DNA matches it firmly. Clone size is given for some rows only: seen once, a few or many times, or a class if the clone is expanded.

J: TRBJ1-1
D: TRBD1
V: TRBV5-6
size: once
length: 12
CDR3: CASSLEDRVAFF
DNA: TGTGCCAGCAGCTTGGAGGACAGGGTAGCTTTCTTT

J: TRBJ2-2
D: TRBD2
V: TRBV6-5
size: NA
length: 13
CDR3: CASHGRHAGELFF
DNA: TGTGCCAGCCACGGGAGGCACGCCGGGGAGCTGTTTTTT

J: TRBJ2-2
D: NA
V: TRBV2
size: NA
length: 15
CDR3: CASQIRGLNTGELFF
DNA: TGTGCCAGCCAGATCCGGGGACTTAACACCGGGGAGCTGTTTTTT

J: TRBJ1-5
D: TRBD1
V: TRBV19
size: few
length: 13
CDR3: CASSTQGDQPQHF
DNA: TGTGCCAGTAGTACACAGGGGGATCAGCCCCAGCATTTT

J: TRBJ1-4
D: TRBD1
V: TRBV5-1
size: NA
length: 14
CDR3: CASRTGDRYEKLFF
DNA: TGCGCCAGCCGGACAGGTGATCGGTATGAAAAACTGTTTTTT

J: TRBJ1-1
D: NA
V: TRBV30
size: NA
length: 13
CDR3: CAWSVQSPSSAFF
DNA: TGTGCCTGGAGTGTACAATCTCCCAGCTCAGCTTTCTTT

J: TRBJ2-1
D: NA
V: TRBV19
size: NA
length: 16
CDR3: CASSVITGKVGNEQFF
DNA: TGTGCCAGTAGTGTAATAACGGGGAAGGTTGGCAATGAGCAGTTCTTC

J: TRBJ2-7
D: NA
V: TRBV27
size: NA
length: 13
CDR3: CASSPPSPYEQYF
DNA: TGTGCCAGCAGTCCCCCTTCCCCGTACGAGCAGTACTTC

J: TRBJ1-3
D: TRBD1
V: TRBV14
size: NA
length: 14
CDR3: CASSERDRVDTIYF
DNA: TGTGCCAGCAGCGAGCGGGACAGGGTGGACACCATATATTTT

J: TRBJ2-1
D: TRBD2
V: TRBV27
size: NA
length: 15
CDR3: CASSKTSGRYNEQFF
DNA: TGTGCCAGCAGCAAGACTAGCGGGCGTTACAATGAGCAGTTCTTC

J: TRBJ2-7
D: NA
V: TRBV5-5
size: NA
length: 15
CDR3: CASTLSRTVKYEQYF
DNA: TGTGCCAGCACCCTATCCAGGACAGTGAAATACGAGCAGTACTTC

J: TRBJ2-7
D: NA
V: TRBV27
size: NA
length: 16
CDR3: CASSLTTGLGGYEQYF
DNA: TGTGCCAGCAGCCTAACAACTGGGTTGGGTGGCTACGAGCAGTACTTC

J: TRBJ1-1
D: NA
V: TRBV9
size: NA
length: 15
CDR3: CASSPSGGLNTEAFF
DNA: TGTGCCAGCAGCCCTAGCGGGGGACTGAACACTGAAGCTTTCTTT

J: TRBJ1-4
D: NA
V: TRBV7-6
size: once
length: 13
CDR3: CASSVTGPEKLFF
DNA: TGTGCCAGCAGCGTCACAGGGCCGGAAAAACTGTTTTTT

J: TRBJ2-4
D: NA
V: TRBV28
size: NA
length: 12
CDR3: CASSLMKNIQYF
DNA: TGTGCCAGCAGTTTGATGAAAAACATTCAGTACTTC

J: TRBJ1-3
D: NA
V: TRBV5-5
size: NA
length: 17
CDR3: CASSLFGGGRFGNTIYF
DNA: TGTGCCAGCAGCTTGTTTGGAGGAGGGAGATTCGGAAACACCATATATTTT

J: TRBJ2-2
D: NA
V: TRBV15
size: NA
length: 16
CDR3: CATSRDKGSSAGELFF
DNA: TGTGCCACCAGCAGAGACAAGGGGAGCAGTGCCGGGGAGCTGTTTTTT

J: TRBJ1-1
D: NA
V: TRBV19
size: NA
length: 12
CDR3: CASGTGGTEAFF
DNA: TGTGCCAGTGGGACGGGGGGAACTGAAGCTTTCTTT

J: TRBJ1-5
D: TRBD1
V: TRBV2
size: NA
length: 15
CDR3: CASSVGTASNQPQHF
DNA: TGTGCCAGCAGTGTCGGGACAGCGAGTAATCAGCCCCAGCATTTT

J: TRBJ1-1
D: NA
V: TRBV6-5
size: NA
length: 14
CDR3: CASSYKWGNTEAFF
DNA: TGTGCCAGCAGTTACAAGTGGGGGAACACTGAAGCTTTCTTT

J: TRBJ2-1
D: NA
V: TRBV4-1
size: NA
length: 12
CDR3: CASSQGQGEQFF
DNA: TGCGCCAGCAGCCAGGGTCAGGGTGAGCAGTTCTTC

J: TRBJ2-3
D: NA
V: TRBV5-5
size: NA
length: 13
CDR3: CASSLDITDTQYF
DNA: TGTGCCAGCAGCTTGGATATCACAGATACGCAGTATTTT

J: TRBJ1-5
D: NA
V: TRBV28
size: once
length: 14
CDR3: CASLPGYSNQPQHF
DNA: TGTGCCAGCTTGCCGGGATATAGCAATCAGCCCCAGCATTTT

J: TRBJ2-1
D: NA
V: TRBV13
size: NA
length: 15
CDR3: CASSLGPSTYNEQFF
DNA: TGTGCCAGCAGCTTAGGGCCTAGTACCTACAATGAGCAGTTCTTC

J: TRBJ1-1
D: NA
V: TRBV7-4
size: NA
length: 13
CDR3: CASGRGSNTEAFF
DNA: TGTGCCAGCGGAAGAGGGTCGAACACTGAAGCTTTCTTT

J: TRBJ2-1
D: TRBD1
V: TRBV7-7
size: NA
length: 14
CDR3: CASSSGQGDNEQFF
DNA: TGTGCCAGCAGCTCAGGACAGGGGGACAATGAGCAGTTCTTC

J: TRBJ2-1
D: NA
V: TRBV5-8
size: NA
length: 13
CDR3: CASIRRGYNEQFF
DNA: TGTGCCAGCATCCGTCGGGGCTACAATGAGCAGTTCTTC

J: TRBJ2-1
D: TRBD2
V: TRBV9
size: NA
length: 15
CDR3: CASSVGAGEFDEQFF
DNA: TGTGCCAGCAGCGTAGGAGCGGGAGAATTCGATGAGCAGTTCTTC